The 22 T cell receptor beta chains below come from one sample, sequenced in a study of cytomegalovirus exposure and HLA in healthy donors. The primer mix had 60 Vbeta and 13 Jbeta primers. Method: immunoSEQ multiplex PCR; TCRdb's copy keeps in-frame clones and lacks some. The repertoire has about 200,000 clones, 75% to 90% of them found once; the top ten carry around 0.31%. The material sequenced was PBMCs. These receptors all stem from a young woman in good health and CMV-seronegative.

J is TRBJ2-7 and V is TRBV11-2, with TRBD1 matching 7 bases. After removal of 3 bases from V and 1 base from J, the junction contained 6 bases not matched to a gene. This CDR3 contains 15 residues. CDR1 is SGHAT and CDR2 is FQNNGV in the germline V gene. This CDR3 reads CASSFRDSLSYEQYF. CDR3 DNA sequence: TGTGCCAGCAGCTTCCGGGACAGTTTATCCTACGAGCAGTACTTC.

This chain's CDR3 is CASSLITGLSYEQYF. Written as DNA, the CDR3 is TGTGCCAGCAGTTTAATCACAGGCCTCTCCTACGAGCAGTACTTC. The V call is TRBV27, the J call TRBJ2-7; weak D call: TRBD1 (5 bases). Germline loops: CDR1 MNHEY, CDR2 SMNVEV (reference sequence). The CDR3 covers 15 residues. The V and J ends lost 2 bases and 0 bases respectively, with 11 bases between them.

The V and J genes are TRBV7-8 and TRBJ1-2; TRBD1 aligns across 7 bases. This CDR3 is built from 15 residues. Germline trimming cut 5 bases from V and 2 bases from J; bases unmatched to any gene: 8. Germline CDR1 is SGHVS and CDR2 is FQNEAQ. Here the CDR3 DNA reads TGTGCCAGCAGCCCATGGACAGGAGGAAACTATGGCTACACCTTC. Translating it yields CASSPWTGGNYGYTF. The full variable domain, rest sourced from reference TRBV7-8 and TRBJ1-2, is GAGVSQSPRYKVAKRGQDVALRCDPISGHVSLFWYQQALGQGPEFLTYFQNEAQLDKSGLPSDRFFAERPEGSVSTLKIQRTQQEDSAVYLCASSPWTGGNYGYTFGSGTRLTVV.

V and J are TRBV4-2 and TRBJ1-2, with D maybe TRBD1 (5 bases). Germline assignment: CDR1 LGHNA and CDR2 YNFKEQ. The CDR3 is 14 amino acids. V was pared by 3 bases and J by 4 bases, with 12 bases between. CDR3 protein: CASSHLDRSYGYTF. As DNA, the CDR3 is TGTGCCAGCAGCCACCTAGACAGAAGCTATGGCTACACCTTC.

Regarding this clone: Sequence at one end of the junction differs from germline and may be a read error. The chain uses TRBV7-7 and TRBJ2-1, with 8 bases fitting TRBD2. The CDR3 totals 15 residues. The V gene's germline CDR1 is SSHAT and CDR2 FNYEAQ (reference sequence). The CDR3 loop is CASSPNTGGHNEQFF. The CDR3, as DNA: TGTGCTAGCAGCCCGAATACGGGAGGGCACAATGAGCAGTTCTTC.

The CDR3 loop reads CASKASEYYEQYF. In DNA form, the CDR3 reads TGTGCCAGCAAGGCTAGCGAGTACTACGAGCAGTACTTC. J is TRBJ2-7 and V is TRBV6-1; D is perhaps TRBD2 (6 bases). The CDR3 totals 13 residues. Trimming left V 7 bases short and J 3 bases short, with 13 bases between. Germline V gene lookup returns CDR1 MNHNS and CDR2 SASEGT.

The J gene is TRBJ1-6, the V gene TRBV6-5; D possibly corresponds to TRBD1 (5 bases). The CDR3 is made up of 15 amino acids. Germline V gene lookup returns CDR1 MNHEY and CDR2 SVGAGI. The V gene lost 2 bases and the J gene lost 8 bases, with 13 bases spanning the gap. CDR3: CASSYAQGSHSPLHF. CDR3 sequence (DNA): TGTGCCAGCAGTTACGCCCAGGGTTCGCATTCACCCCTCCACTTT.

V gene TRBV7-2 combines with J gene TRBJ2-3; D may be TRBD2 (6 bases). Germline CDR1 reads SGHTA; CDR2 reads FQGNSA. The CDR3 is 16 residues long. V lost 1 base and J lost 3, with 14 bases in between. The CDR3 sequence is CASSLGRLAATDTQYF. DNA for the CDR3: TGTGCCAGCAGCTTAGGACGGTTAGCGGCAACAGATACGCAGTATTTT.

The V and J genes are TRBV28 and TRBJ2-7, with D perhaps TRBD1 (5 bases). The CDR3 is 13 amino acids. Between the trimmed V and J ends, which lost 5 bases and 2 bases, there was a span of 10 bases. The germline CDR1 and CDR2 sequences are MDHEN and SYDVKM. The CDR3 sequence: CASSRRTTYEQYF. Written as DNA, the CDR3 is TGTGCCAGCAGTCGCAGGACAACCTACGAGCAGTACTTC. Full variable domain (remainder filled in from reference TRBV28 and TRBJ2-7): DVKVTQSSRYLVKRTGEKVFLECVQDMDHENMFWYRQDPGLGLRLIYFSYDVKMKEKGDIPEGYSVSREKKERFSLILESASTNQTSMYLCASSRRTTYEQYFGPGTRLTVT.

The J gene is TRBJ1-1, the V gene TRBV28; 7 positions match TRBD1. The CDR3 totals 17 residues. CDR1 is MDHEN, CDR2 SYDVKM, per germline. V was pared by 1 base and J by 1 base, with 9 bases of the junction left unmatched. The DNA for the CDR3 is TGTGCCAGCAGTTTATTAGGGGGCGCGGCGGGGAACACTGAAGCTTTCTTT. It is translated as CASSLLGGAAGNTEAFF.

The rearrangement links TRBV6-1 to TRBJ2-7, with unresolved D. Germline loops: CDR1 MNHNS, CDR2 SASEGT. With 5 bases removed from V and 4 bases from J, the gap between germline ends came to 9 bases. CDR3 length: 12 residues. CDR3 residues: CASSPLTYEQYF. Written as DNA, the CDR3 is TGTGCCAGCAGTCCCCTTACATACGAGCAGTACTTC.

This chain links TRBV7-3 with TRBJ1-5, with D possibly TRBD1 on 5 matching bases. CDR1 SGHTA and CDR2 FQGTGA come from the germline V gene. V shed 5 bases and J shed 9 bases, with 17 bases lying between them. The CDR3 consists of 14 residues. The CDR3 DNA follows: TGTGCCAGCAGCCCGACAGCTTCGGGAGGGCCCCAGCATTTT. This codes for CASSPTASGGPQHF. The whole variable domain, remainder taken from reference TRBV7-3 and TRBJ1-5, is GAGVSQTPSNKVTEKGKYVELRCDPISGHTALYWYRQSLGQGPEFLIYFQGTGAADDSGLPNDRFFAVRPEGSVSTLKIQRTERGDSAVYLCASSPTASGGPQHFGDGTRLSIL.

This clone was detected only once. The chain links TRBV28 to TRBJ1-3; perhaps TRBD1 as D (5 bases). Trimming shortened V by 3 bases and J by 9 bases, and 15 bases separated the two germline ends. The CDR3 has 14 amino acids. Per the germline V gene, CDR1 is MDHEN and CDR2 is SYDVKM. CDR3 amino acids: CASSFQGQGGTIYF. The CDR3 DNA follows: TGTGCCAGCAGTTTCCAAGGACAAGGTGGCACCATATATTTT. The whole variable domain, remainder taken from reference TRBV28 and TRBJ1-3, is DVKVTQSSRYLVKRTGEKVFLECVQDMDHENMFWYRQDPGLGLRLIYFSYDVKMKEKGDIPEGYSVSREKKERFSLILESASTNQTSMYLCASSFQGQGGTIYFGEGSWLTVV.

The chain is built from TRBV5-6 and TRBJ2-7, with 9 nucleotides matching TRBD1. This CDR3 has 15 residues. Germline-derived CDR1 and CDR2 are SGHDT and YYEEEE. V shed 4 bases, J shed 4 bases, and the junction held 9 bases outside the gene matches. The CDR3 DNA is TGTGCCAGCAGCCCCCTACCGGGACAGGGATACGAGCAGTACTTC. Translation gives CASSPLPGQGYEQYF.

DNA of the CDR3: TGTGCCAGCAGTTACTCGGTTCGGGAATTCGAGCAGTACTTC. Translating gives CASSYSVREFEQYF. The chain couples TRBV6-5 to TRBJ2-5, with D perhaps TRBD2 (5 bases). The J call may be wrong; the DNA end is better matched by TRBJ2-7. Germline CDR1 reads MNHEY; CDR2 reads SVGAGI. The CDR3 has 14 residues.

V is TRBV27 and J is TRBJ2-7, with D maybe TRBD2 (6 bases). The CDR3 is 14 residues long. V lost 6 bases and J 0 bases, leaving 12 bases between the germline ends. From germline, CDR1 is MNHEY and CDR2 SMNVEV (reference sequence). CDR3 coding DNA: TGTGCCAGCAGAAGGAGCGGGTCCTCCTACGAGCAGTACTTC. Its protein product is CASRRSGSSYEQYF.

CDR3 DNA: TGTGCCTCCGGGGAGACCCAGTACTTC. It specifies CASGETQYF. The chain combines TRBV7-8 with TRBJ2-5; no reliable D call. This CDR3 has 9 amino acids. V was trimmed by 11 bases and J by 5 bases, leaving 6 bases between them. The V gene's germline CDR1 is SGHVS and CDR2 FQNEAQ.

The V gene is TRBV7-8, the J gene TRBJ2-6; D gene uncertain. V shed 4 bases and J shed 2 bases, with 6 bases lying between them. Germline CDR1 reads SGHVS; CDR2 reads FQNEAQ. The CDR3 loop spans 14 amino acids. The DNA for the CDR3 is TGTGCCAGCAGCTCAACTACTGGGGCCAACGTCCTGACTTTC. It is translated as CASSSTTGANVLTF. The full variable domain, completed using reference TRBV7-8 and TRBJ2-6, is GAGVSQSPRYKVAKRGQDVALRCDPISGHVSLFWYQQALGQGPEFLTYFQNEAQLDKSGLPSDRFFAERPEGSVSTLKIQRTQQEDSAVYLCASSSTTGANVLTFGAGSRLTVL.

The chain has TRBV28 and TRBJ1-2; D gene unclear. V gave up 8 bases and J gave up 8 bases, with 18 bases separating them. CDR3 size: 13 residues. Germline loops: CDR1 MDHEN, CDR2 SYDVKM. The DNA for the CDR3 is TGTGCCAGCGGCTTGAGCGAGCGGTGGGGCTACACCTTC. This codes for CASGLSERWGYTF.

The V call is TRBV19, the J call TRBJ2-7; D may be TRBD2 (6 bases). Trimming cost V 6 bases and J 0 bases, with 15 bases left between them. Per germline, CDR1 LNHDA and CDR2 SQIVND (reference sequence). The CDR3 contains 15 residues. The CDR3 nucleotides read TGTGCCAGTAGCAGAGGCGGGACCTACTCCTACGAGCAGTACTTC. Residues: CASSRGGTYSYEQYF.

This clone was counted a single time. This chain links TRBV29-1 with TRBJ2-3; TRBD2 matches at 7 bases. The CDR3 length is 15 residues. The germline V gene has CDR1 SQVTM and CDR2 ANQGSEA. With V trimmed by 5 bases and J by 0 bases, 8 bases remained unmatched. CDR3 region: CSVWSRGGSTDTQYF. CDR3 DNA sequence: TGCAGCGTTTGGTCGCGCGGGGGAAGCACAGATACGCAGTATTTT.

The gene calls are TRBV28 and TRBJ2-7; TRBD1 is a possible D gene (5 bases). The germline CDR1 and CDR2 sequences are MDHEN and SYDVKM. V lost 6 bases to trimming and J lost 5 bases, with 17 bases between them. The CDR3 is 14 amino acids. The CDR3 spells CASRDYQGVHEQYF. CDR3 DNA: TGTGCCAGCAGAGATTACCAGGGTGTACACGAGCAGTACTTC.